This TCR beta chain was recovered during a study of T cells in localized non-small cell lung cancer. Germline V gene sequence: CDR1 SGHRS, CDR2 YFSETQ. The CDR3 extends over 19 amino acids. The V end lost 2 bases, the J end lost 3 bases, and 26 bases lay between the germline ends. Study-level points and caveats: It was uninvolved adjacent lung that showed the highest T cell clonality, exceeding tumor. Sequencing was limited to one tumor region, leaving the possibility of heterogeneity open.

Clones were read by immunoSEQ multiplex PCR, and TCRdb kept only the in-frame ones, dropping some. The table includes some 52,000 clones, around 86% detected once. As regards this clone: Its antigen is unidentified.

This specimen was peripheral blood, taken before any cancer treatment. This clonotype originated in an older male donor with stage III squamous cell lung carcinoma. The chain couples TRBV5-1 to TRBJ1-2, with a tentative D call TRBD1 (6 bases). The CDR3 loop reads CASSFFVSPTQTGYYGYTF. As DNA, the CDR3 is TGCGCCAGCAGCTTCTTTGTTTCTCCGACCCAGACAGGTTACTATGGCTACACCTTC.